This passage covers 28 T cell receptor beta chains from one sample sequenced in a study of cytomegalovirus exposure and HLA in healthy donors. This PCR relied on a set of 60 Vbeta primers and 13 Jbeta primers. Sequencing used immunoSEQ multiplex PCR; TCRdb keeps in-frame clones, though not all of them. The repertoire holds 40,000 or so clones, with roughly 74% as singletons. Sequencing was done on a sample of PBMCs. The receptors stem from a man aged 30 to 45 in good health and CMV-seronegative.

The genes are TRBV2 and TRBJ2-5; TRBD2 is a possible D gene (5 bases). Germline assignment: CDR1 SNHLY and CDR2 FYNNEI. The V end was cut by 4 bases, the J end by 0 bases, with 15 bases between. The length of the CDR3 is 16 residues. CDR3 in amino acids: CASSGLGGRYQETQYF. DNA for the CDR3: TGTGCCAGCAGTGGATTGGGCGGGCGCTACCAAGAGACCCAGTACTTC.

The J gene is TRBJ2-1, the V gene TRBV4-1; 8 bases align to TRBD1. V trimming: 2 bases; J trimming: 0 bases; junction bases outside the gene matches: 12. Germline-derived CDR1 and CDR2 are MGHRA and YSYEKL. The CDR3 length is 19 residues. DNA of the CDR3: TGCGCCAGCAGCCAATCTCGCAGGGGGCTCTCCATCTCCTACAATGAGCAGTTCTTC. As protein: CASSQSRRGLSISYNEQFF.

The chain has TRBV13 and TRBJ2-7, with TRBD2 matching over 13 bases. The CDR3 loop spans 21 amino acids. The germline gives CDR1 PRHDT, CDR2 FYEKMQ (reference sequence). The V gene end was trimmed by 4 bases and the J gene end by 2 bases; junction bases not matched to a gene: 20. CDR3 in DNA: TGTGCCAGCAGCTCAAAGCCCCTTACTAGCGGGAGGGCCGCGGCAGCCTACGAGCAGTACTTC. It translates to CASSSKPLTSGRAAAAYEQYF.

This rearrangement joins TRBV5-1 to TRBJ2-5, with TRBD2 matching over 11 bases. The CDR3 is made up of 15 amino acids. Germline CDR1 reads SGHRS; CDR2 reads YFSETQ. The junction had 1 base not matched to a gene; V was cut back by 2 bases and J by 1 base. The CDR3 nucleotides are TGCGCCAGCAGCTTACTAGCGGGGGTCCAAGAGACCCAGTACTTC. Its protein is CASSLLAGVQETQYF.

This clone was detected a few times. This chain uses TRBV5-6 with TRBJ1-2, with TRBD1 as a possible D gene (6 bases). CDR1 is SGHDT and CDR2 is YYEEEE in the germline V gene. The V end lost 4 bases, the J end lost 8 bases, and 24 bases lay between the germline ends. The CDR3 consists of 16 residues. Here the CDR3 reads CASSPDAGTPGSGYTF. CDR3 DNA sequence: TGTGCCAGCAGCCCCGACGCCGGGACACCCGGCTCCGGCTACACCTTC.

In its sample, this clone was seen once. The CDR3 coding sequence is TGTGCCACCAGCAGAGAGTCCGGGAACGAGCAGTTCTTC. This sequence encodes CATSRESGNEQFF. The rearrangement joins TRBV15 to TRBJ2-1; weak D call: TRBD2 (5 bases). Germline assignment: CDR1 LNHNV and CDR2 YYDKDF (reference sequence). V dropped 0 bases and J dropped 10 bases, with 10 bases sitting between them. The CDR3 covers 13 residues.

This clone was found a few times. The J gene is TRBJ2-7, the V gene TRBV28; 11 bases map to TRBD1. The CDR3 has 15 residues. The V gene's germline CDR1 is MDHEN and CDR2 SYDVKM. V shed 4 bases and J 4 bases; nucleotides not matched to a gene: 6. The CDR3 coding sequence is TGTGCCAGCAGTTCCCCCGGGACAGGGGGATACGAGCAGTACTTC. It codes for CASSSPGTGGYEQYF.

In the case of this clone: A read error may produce the germline difference seen at one junction end. The genes are TRBV27 and TRBJ2-6, with D perhaps TRBD1 (5 bases). Germline CDR1 is MNHEY and CDR2 is SMNVEV (reference sequence). This CDR3 spans 17 amino acids. Here the CDR3 reads CASSRIGLGSGANVLTF. The DNA of the CDR3 is TGTGCCAGCAGTAGAATCGGGTTGGGTTCTGGGGCCAACGTCCTGACTTTT.

The J gene is TRBJ1-4, the V gene TRBV6-4; 7 bases are a match to TRBD1. Germline loops: CDR1 MRHNA, CDR2 SNTAGT. The CDR3 is 19 residues long. Trimming at V came to 2 bases and at J to 1 base, leaving 13 bases not matched to a gene. The CDR3 loop is CASSDTLCTGVKTNEKLFF. In DNA form, the CDR3 reads TGTGCCAGCAGTGACACGCTATGTACAGGGGTTAAAACTAATGAAAAACTGTTTTTT.

This clone was seen only a few times. V usage is TRBV4-1 and J usage is TRBJ2-7, with 9 bases lining up with TRBD1. V gave up 3 bases and J gave up 1 base; unmatched junction bases: 4. The CDR3 loop spans 15 amino acids. Germline V gives CDR1 MGHRA, CDR2 YSYEKL. CDR3 region: CASSHYDRGSYEQYF. The CDR3 coding sequence is TGCGCCAGCAGCCATTATGACAGGGGGTCCTACGAGCAGTACTTC.

The chain employs TRBV6-5 and TRBJ2-7, with TRBD2 matching 11 bases. The ends lost 6 bases at V and 7 bases at J; junction bases unmatched: 11. Germline V CDR1 and CDR2: MNHEY, SVGAGI. The CDR3 is 15 amino acids. Here the CDR3 reads CASRPPLAGGMEQYF. CDR3 bases: TGTGCCAGCAGACCCCCTCTAGCGGGAGGAATGGAGCAGTACTTC.

The rearrangement uses TRBV6-6 and TRBJ1-2; D is uncertain. Trimming took 0 bases from V and 2 from J, leaving 7 bases between them. The CDR3 sequence is 14 residues long. Germline CDR1 and CDR2: MNHNY and SVGAGI (reference sequence). Here the CDR3 DNA reads TGTGCCAGCAGTTACTCGTCGCAGAACTATGGCTACACCTTC. It codes for CASSYSSQNYGYTF.

This chain connects TRBV23-1 to TRBJ2-7; weak D call: TRBD1 (5 bases). TRBV23-1 has ORF status, its function being uncertain. This CDR3 is built from 14 residues. V lost 11 bases, J lost 2 bases, and 19 bases lay in between. CDR3 DNA: TGCGCCCGGGTTGAGAGCAGGGTGACCTACGAGCAGTACTTC. Translated: CARVESRVTYEQYF.

The V call is TRBV9, the J call TRBJ2-7, with 7 positions matching TRBD1. CDR1 and CDR2 (germline): SGDLS, YYNGEE. There are 16 residues in the CDR3. The ends lost 3 bases at V and 3 bases at J; junction bases unmatched: 12. In DNA, the CDR3 is TGTGCCAGCAGCGGGGAAATGAGACAGGGCTTCTACGAGCAGTACTTC. Residues: CASSGEMRQGFYEQYF.

CDR3: CASSRGSGLLDTEAFF. In nucleotides, the CDR3 is TGTGCCAGCTCCAGGGGGTCAGGGCTGTTGGACACTGAAGCTTTCTTT. V is TRBV4-2 and J is TRBJ1-1, with TRBD1 matching over 7 bases. The junction had 15 bases not matched to a gene; V was cut back by 8 bases and J by 3 bases. This CDR3 has 16 residues. Germline CDR1 reads LGHNA; CDR2 reads YNFKEQ.

The chain carries TRBV10-3 and TRBJ2-5; 15 nucleotides align to TRBD2. Germline V gives CDR1 ENHRY, CDR2 SYGVKD. The CDR3 consists of 18 residues. Trimming at V came to 3 bases and at J to 4 bases, leaving 9 bases not matched to a gene. This CDR3 is CAISDPGLAGGPSETQYF. The CDR3 nucleotides read TGTGCCATCAGTGATCCCGGACTAGCGGGAGGGCCCTCAGAGACCCAGTACTTC.

V is TRBV6-6 and J is TRBJ1-2, with TRBD1 identical over 7 bases. V gave up 7 bases and J gave up 4 bases; unmatched junction bases: 15. This CDR3 is 16 amino acids long. Germline CDR1 is MNHNY and CDR2 is SVGAGI (reference sequence). Here the CDR3 DNA reads TGTGCCAGCAATTCCGATACTACAGGGGCGGCCTATGGCTACACCTTC. Translating gives CASNSDTTGAAYGYTF.

In its sample, this clone was seen a few times. This chain joins TRBV6-1 and TRBJ2-2, with 8 bases that match TRBD2. This CDR3 spans 16 amino acids. Germline assignment: CDR1 MNHNS and CDR2 SASEGT. V was pared by 4 bases and J by 6 bases, with 10 bases of the junction left unmatched. The DNA for the CDR3 is TGTGCCAGCAGTGCGAGCAGACGGGAGGGATCCGGGGAGCTGTTTTTT. It codes for CASSASRREGSGELFF.

V is TRBV7-9 and J is TRBJ2-1; D may be TRBD2 (5 bases). The V gene's germline CDR1 is SEHNR and CDR2 FQNEAQ (reference sequence). The CDR3 sequence is 16 residues long. The V gene lost 5 bases and the J gene lost 11 bases, with 25 bases spanning the gap. CDR3 sequence reads: CASSPSIRGNKNQQFF. Written as DNA, the CDR3 is TGTGCCAGCAGCCCTAGCATTCGAGGAAACAAAAATCAGCAGTTCTTC.

V is TRBV7-2 and J is TRBJ1-5, with D tentatively TRBD1 (6 bases). Germline-derived CDR1 and CDR2 are SGHTA and FQGNSA. Trimming removed 1 base from V and 3 bases from J, with 10 bases in between. This CDR3 region has 15 residues. CDR3 sequence reads: CASSLGQVNNQPQHF. The CDR3 DNA reads TGTGCCAGCAGCTTAGGACAGGTTAACAATCAGCCCCAGCATTTT.

Judged by abundance, this clone is medium-sized (0.01 to 0.1%). The CDR3 spells CAISALTDAYEQYF. CDR3 nucleotides: TGTGCCATCAGTGCACTGACAGACGCCTACGAGCAGTACTTC. The J gene is TRBJ2-7, the V gene TRBV10-3, with D perhaps TRBD1 (5 bases). The CDR3 has 14 residues. Germline V gives CDR1 ENHRY, CDR2 SYGVKD. V lost 4 bases, J lost 2 bases, and 12 bases lay in between.

The genes are TRBV7-8 and TRBJ1-6; possible D gene TRBD1, 5 bases. Germline-derived CDR1 and CDR2 are SGHVS and FQNEAQ. V was trimmed by 1 base and J by 10 bases, leaving 14 bases between them. CDR3 length: 15 amino acids. The CDR3 DNA reads TGTGCCAGCAGCTTAGTTCAGGGTAAACAATCACCCCTCCACTTT. This gives the protein CASSLVQGKQSPLHF.

This chain joins TRBV11-3 and TRBJ2-1, with D maybe TRBD1 (6 bases). The CDR3 consists of 15 residues. V lost 5 bases and J 6 bases, leaving 17 bases between the germline ends. CDR1 is SGHNT, CDR2 YENEEA, per germline. CDR3 in amino acids: CASSLTQGKVNEQFF. CDR3 DNA: TGTGCCAGCAGCCTGACACAGGGAAAAGTCAATGAGCAGTTCTTC.

In this sample, this clone turned up a few times. The rearrangement links TRBV7-9 to TRBJ2-3, with 8 bases aligning to TRBD2. Germline lookup yields CDR1 SEHNR and CDR2 FQNEAQ (reference sequence). This CDR3 has 14 amino acids. V lost 8 bases to trimming and J lost 2 bases; unmatched junction nucleotides: 6. The CDR3 DNA reads TGTGCCAGCCTCGCGGGAGGATCCACAGATACGCAGTATTTT. Translation: CASLAGGSTDTQYF.

The V call is TRBV15, the J call TRBJ2-1, with D possibly being TRBD2 (6 bases). The length of the CDR3 is 16 residues. V was clipped by 0 bases and J by 0 bases, with 9 bases between them. Germline CDR1 is LNHNV and CDR2 is YYDKDF (reference sequence). CDR3 nucleotides: TGTGCCACCAGCAGAGATTCCGGGGGCTCCTACAATGAGCAGTTCTTC. It specifies CATSRDSGGSYNEQFF.

The rearrangement uses TRBV6-1 and TRBJ2-2; maybe TRBD2 (5 bases). Germline V gene data show CDR1 as MNHNS and CDR2 as SASEGT. V was pared by 3 bases and J by 4 bases, with 9 bases between. This CDR3 comprises 14 residues. The CDR3 loop is CASSERARTGELFF. CDR3 in DNA: TGTGCCAGCAGTGAGAGGGCGCGCACCGGGGAGCTGTTTTTT.

In this sample, this clone turned up once. The chain is built from TRBV7-6 and TRBJ2-7; no definite D call. The CDR3 length is 13 residues. CDR1 is SGHVS and CDR2 is FNYEAQ in the germline V gene. The V end lost 3 bases, the J end lost 7 bases, and 13 bases lay between the germline ends. CDR3 protein: CASSLSYSREQYF. CDR3 sequence (DNA): TGTGCCAGCAGCTTGTCGTATTCGCGGGAGCAGTACTTC.

Concerning this clone: Other DNA sequences in the sample encode the same CDR3. This chain links TRBV19 with TRBJ1-1; perhaps TRBD1 as D (5 bases). Germline V gene data show CDR1 as LNHDA and CDR2 as SQIVND (reference sequence). CDR3 length equals 14 residues. V lost 0 bases to trimming and J lost 4 bases, with 9 bases between them. Here the CDR3 DNA reads TGTGCCAGTAGTATAGAGGGGGGTAGCACTGAAGCTTTCTTT. Translating gives CASSIEGGSTEAFF.